This T cell receptor beta chain was sequenced in a study of OX40 agonist ivuxolimab in advanced cancers. Study-wide context: Participants averaged about 60 years of age (range roughly 23 to 79) and were approximately 81% male.

CDR3 length equals 12 residues. Trimming removed 3 bases at V and 5 bases at J, with 7 bases between. Germline V gives CDR1 GTSNPN, CDR2 SVGIG (reference sequence). Exclusion applied to patients with autoimmune disease history or systemic immunosuppression. Using immunoSEQ multiplex PCR, the repertoire was profiled, and TCRdb retains in-frame clones only, with some absent. The table has 40,000 to 55,000 clones, roughly 80% seen once. The sequence derives from an adult with an advanced solid tumor such as melanoma, head and neck, liver or kidney cancer. V and J are TRBV30 and TRBJ2-2; D unresolved. This specimen consisted of CD4+ or CD8+ T cells sorted from blood, obtained in a trial of the OX40 agonist ivuxolimab. This chain's CDR3 is CAWSKGTGELFF. In DNA form, the CDR3 reads TGTGCCTGGAGCAAGGGTACCGGGGAGCTGTTTTTT.